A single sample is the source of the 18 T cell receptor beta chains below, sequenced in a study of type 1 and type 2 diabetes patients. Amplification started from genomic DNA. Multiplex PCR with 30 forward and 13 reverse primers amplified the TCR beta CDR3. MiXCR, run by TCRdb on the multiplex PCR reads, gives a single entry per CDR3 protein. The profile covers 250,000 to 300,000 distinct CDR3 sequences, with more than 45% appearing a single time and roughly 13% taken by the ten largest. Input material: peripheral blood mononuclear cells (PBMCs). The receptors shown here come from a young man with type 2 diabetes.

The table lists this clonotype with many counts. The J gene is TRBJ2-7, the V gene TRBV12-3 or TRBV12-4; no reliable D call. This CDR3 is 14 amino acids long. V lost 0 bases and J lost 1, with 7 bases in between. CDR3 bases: TGTGCCAGCAGTTTAGCGCTGCTGTCCTACGAGCAGTACTTC. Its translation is CASSLALLSYEQYF.

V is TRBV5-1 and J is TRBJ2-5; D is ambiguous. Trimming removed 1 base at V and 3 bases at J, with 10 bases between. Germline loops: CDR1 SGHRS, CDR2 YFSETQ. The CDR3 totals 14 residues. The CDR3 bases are TGCGCCAGCAGCTTGTACGGCACGGAAGAGACCCAGTACTTC. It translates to CASSLYGTEETQYF.

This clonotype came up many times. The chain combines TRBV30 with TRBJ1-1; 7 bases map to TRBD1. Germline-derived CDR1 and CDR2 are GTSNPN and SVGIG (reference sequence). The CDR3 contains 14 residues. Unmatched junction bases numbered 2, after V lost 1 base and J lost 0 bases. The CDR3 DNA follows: TGTGCCTGGAGTGGACAGGGCCTGAACACTGAAGCTTTCTTT. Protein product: CAWSGQGLNTEAFF. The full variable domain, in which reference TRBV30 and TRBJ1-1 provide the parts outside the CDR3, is SQTIHQWPATLVQPVGSPLSLECTVEGTSNPNLYWYRQAAGRGLQLLFYSVGIGQISSEVPQNLSASRPQDRQFILSSKKLLLSDSGFYLCAWSGQGLNTEAFFGQGTRLTVV.

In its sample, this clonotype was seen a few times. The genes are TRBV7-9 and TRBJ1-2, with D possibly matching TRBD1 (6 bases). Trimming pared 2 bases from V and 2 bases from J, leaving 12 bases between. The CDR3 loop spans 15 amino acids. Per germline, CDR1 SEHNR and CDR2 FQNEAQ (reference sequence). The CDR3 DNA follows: TGTGCCAGCAGCTTACTGCAGGGGTTAAACTATGGCTACACCTTC. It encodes CASSLLQGLNYGYTF. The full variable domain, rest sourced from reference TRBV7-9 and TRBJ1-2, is DTGVSQNPRHKITKRGQNVTFRCDPISEHNRLYWYRQTLGQGPEFLTYFQNEAQLEKSRLLSDRFSAERPKGSFSTLEIQRTEQGDSAMYLCASSLLQGLNYGYTFGSGTRLTVV.

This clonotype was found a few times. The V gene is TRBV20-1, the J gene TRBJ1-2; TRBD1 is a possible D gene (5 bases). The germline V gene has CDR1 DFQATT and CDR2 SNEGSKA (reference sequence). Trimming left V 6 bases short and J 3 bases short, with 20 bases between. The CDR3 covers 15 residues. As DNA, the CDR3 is TGCAGTGCCAGGGAGATGTGGGTGGCGGACTATGGCTACACCTTC. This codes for CSAREMWVADYGYTF.

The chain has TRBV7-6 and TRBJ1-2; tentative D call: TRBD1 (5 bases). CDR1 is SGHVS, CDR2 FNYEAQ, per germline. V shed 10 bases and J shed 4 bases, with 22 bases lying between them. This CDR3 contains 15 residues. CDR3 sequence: CATSEFPGTGYGYTF. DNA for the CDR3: TGTGCCACCAGTGAGTTTCCCGGGACGGGCTATGGCTACACCTTC.

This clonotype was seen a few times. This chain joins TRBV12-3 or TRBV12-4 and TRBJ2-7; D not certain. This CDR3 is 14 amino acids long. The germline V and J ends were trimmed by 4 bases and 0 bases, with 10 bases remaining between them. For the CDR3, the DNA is TGTGCCAGCAGTTCCGGTATGAGCTCCTACGAGCAGTACTTC. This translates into CASSSGMSSYEQYF.

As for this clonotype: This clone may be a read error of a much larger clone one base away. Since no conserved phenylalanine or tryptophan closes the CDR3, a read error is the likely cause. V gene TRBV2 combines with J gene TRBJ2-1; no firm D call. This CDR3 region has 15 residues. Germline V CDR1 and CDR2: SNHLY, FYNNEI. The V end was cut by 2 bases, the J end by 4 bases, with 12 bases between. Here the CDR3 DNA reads TGTGCCAGCAGTGAACAAGCTTCCCGATACAATGAGCAGTTCATC. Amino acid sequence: CASSEQASRYNEQFI.

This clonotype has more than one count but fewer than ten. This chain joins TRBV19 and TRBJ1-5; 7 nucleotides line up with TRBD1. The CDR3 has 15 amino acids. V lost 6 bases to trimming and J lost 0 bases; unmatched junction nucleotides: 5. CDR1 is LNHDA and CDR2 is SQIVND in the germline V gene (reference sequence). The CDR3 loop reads CASSSDRSSNQPQHF. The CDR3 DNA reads TGTGCCAGTAGCTCGGACAGGTCTAGCAATCAGCCCCAGCATTTT.

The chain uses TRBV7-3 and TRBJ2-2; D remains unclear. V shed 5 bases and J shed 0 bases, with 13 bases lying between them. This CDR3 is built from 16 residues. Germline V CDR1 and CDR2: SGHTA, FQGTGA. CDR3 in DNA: TGTGCCAGCAGCCCCACCCGGGTCACGAACACCGGGGAGCTGTTTTTT. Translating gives CASSPTRVTNTGELFF.

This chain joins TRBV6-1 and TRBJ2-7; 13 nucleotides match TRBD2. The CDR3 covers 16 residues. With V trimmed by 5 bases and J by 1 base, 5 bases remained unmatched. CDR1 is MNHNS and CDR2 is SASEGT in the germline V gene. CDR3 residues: CASSQGLAGESYEQYF. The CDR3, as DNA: TGTGCCAGCAGTCAAGGACTAGCGGGAGAGTCCTACGAGCAGTACTTC.

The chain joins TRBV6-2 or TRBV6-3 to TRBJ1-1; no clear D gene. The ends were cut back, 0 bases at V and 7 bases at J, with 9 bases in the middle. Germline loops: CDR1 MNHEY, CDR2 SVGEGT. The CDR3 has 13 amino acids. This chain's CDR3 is CASSYSTVVEAFF. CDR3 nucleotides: TGTGCCAGCAGTTACTCGACGGTGGTTGAAGCTTTCTTT.

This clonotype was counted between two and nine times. CDR3 amino acids: CASSVIPDDQETQYF. DNA for the CDR3: TGTGCCAGCAGCGTAATCCCGGACGACCAAGAGACCCAGTACTTC. The chain has TRBV9 and TRBJ2-5; the D is unclear. V was shortened by 1 base and J by 0 bases, with 10 bases between the two germline ends. Germline values: CDR1 SGDLS, CDR2 YYNGEE. The CDR3 extends over 15 amino acids.

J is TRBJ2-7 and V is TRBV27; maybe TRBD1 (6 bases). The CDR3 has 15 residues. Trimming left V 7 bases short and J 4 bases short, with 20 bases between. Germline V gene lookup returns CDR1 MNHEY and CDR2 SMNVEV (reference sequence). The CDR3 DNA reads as TGTGCCAGCACCAAAAGTAGGGACACCCTTTACGAGCAGTACTTC. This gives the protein CASTKSRDTLYEQYF.

CDR3 in amino acids: CASSLGQVWAEQYF. CDR3 bases: TGTGCCAGCAGCCTGGGACAGGTATGGGCCGAGCAGTACTTC. The genes are TRBV27 and TRBJ2-7; 8 bases are a match to TRBD1. V shed 6 bases and J 6 bases; nucleotides not matched to a gene: 10. Germline lookup yields CDR1 MNHEY and CDR2 SMNVEV (reference sequence). This CDR3 is 14 amino acids long.

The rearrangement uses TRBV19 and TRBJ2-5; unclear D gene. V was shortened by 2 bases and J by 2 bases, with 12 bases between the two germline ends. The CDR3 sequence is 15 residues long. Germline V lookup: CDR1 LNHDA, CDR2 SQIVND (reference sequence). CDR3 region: CASSIRWQLQETQYF. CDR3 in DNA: TGTGCCAGTAGTATAAGGTGGCAGCTTCAAGAGACCCAGTACTTC.

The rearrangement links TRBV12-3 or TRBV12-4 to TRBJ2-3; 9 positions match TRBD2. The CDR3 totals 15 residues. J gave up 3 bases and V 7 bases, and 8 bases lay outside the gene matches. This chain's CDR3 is CASTQGLAVTDTQYF. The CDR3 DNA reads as TGTGCCAGCACGCAGGGACTAGCAGTTACAGATACGCAGTATTTT.

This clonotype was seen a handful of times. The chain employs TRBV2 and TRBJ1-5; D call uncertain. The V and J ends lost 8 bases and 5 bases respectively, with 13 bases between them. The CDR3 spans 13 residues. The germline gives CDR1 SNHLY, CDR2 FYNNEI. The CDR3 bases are TGTGCCAGCCTTATAGGGTCCGATCAGCCCCAGCATTTT. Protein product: CASLIGSDQPQHF.